This T cell receptor beta chain was recovered during a study of PD-1 blockade in classical Hodgkin lymphoma. Autologous stem cell transplantation was followed by relapse in every patient, and brentuximab vedotin exposure varied. General study results and limits: CD8+ TCR diversity did not rise significantly by C4D1, unlike CD4+.

To note about this clone: Its antigen is as yet unknown.

The table came from immunoSEQ multiplex PCR; TCRdb's copy has only in-frame clones and leaves some out. Among tens of thousands of clones, over 85% were seen once, and the ten largest hold about 9.6%. The CDR3 runs to 14 residues. CDR1 and CDR2 (germline): SGHDT, YYEEEE. Trimming removed 2 bases from V and 7 bases from J; junction bases left unmatched: 8. This material consisted of peripheral blood mononuclear cells (PBMCs), taken at baseline. The receptor was derived from a human donor with classical Hodgkin lymphoma. V gene TRBV5-6 combines with J gene TRBJ1-1, with 7 positions matching TRBD1. The CDR3: CASSFFPGTVEAFF. The CDR3, as DNA: TGTGCCAGCAGCTTTTTTCCCGGGACAGTTGAAGCTTTCTTT. The full variable domain, completed using reference TRBV5-6 and TRBJ1-1, is DAGVTQSPTHLIKTRGQQVTLRCSPKSGHDTVSWYQQALGQGPQFIFQYYEEEERQRGNFPDRFSGHQFPNYSSELNVNALLLGDSALYLCASSFFPGTVEAFFGQGTRLTVV.